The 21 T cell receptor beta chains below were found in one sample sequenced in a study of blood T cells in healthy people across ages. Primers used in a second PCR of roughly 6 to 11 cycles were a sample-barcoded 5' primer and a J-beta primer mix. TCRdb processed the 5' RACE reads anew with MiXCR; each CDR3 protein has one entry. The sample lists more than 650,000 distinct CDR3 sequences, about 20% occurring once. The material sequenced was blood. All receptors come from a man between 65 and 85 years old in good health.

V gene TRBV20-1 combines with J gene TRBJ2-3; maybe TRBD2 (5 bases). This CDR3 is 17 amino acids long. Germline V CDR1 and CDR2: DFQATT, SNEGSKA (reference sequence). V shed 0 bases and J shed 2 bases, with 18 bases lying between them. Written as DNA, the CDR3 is TGCAGTGCTAGAGATGGGTTGCCGAGCGGATTCACAGATACGCAGTATTTT. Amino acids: CSARDGLPSGFTDTQYF.

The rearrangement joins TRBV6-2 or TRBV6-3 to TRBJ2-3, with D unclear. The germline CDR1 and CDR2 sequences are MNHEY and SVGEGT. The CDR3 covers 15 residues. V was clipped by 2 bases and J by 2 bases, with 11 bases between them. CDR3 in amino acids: CASSYAGLNTDTQYF. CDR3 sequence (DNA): TGTGCCAGCAGTTACGCTGGCTTAAACACAGATACGCAGTATTTT.

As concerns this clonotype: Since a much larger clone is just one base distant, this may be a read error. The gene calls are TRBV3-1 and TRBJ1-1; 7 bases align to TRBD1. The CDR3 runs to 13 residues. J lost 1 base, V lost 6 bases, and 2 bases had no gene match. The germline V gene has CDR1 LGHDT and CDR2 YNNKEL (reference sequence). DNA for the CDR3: TGTGCCAGCAGTAACAGGGGGAACACTGAAGCTTTCTTT. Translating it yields CASSNRGNTEAFF.

The CDR3 sequence: CSASQGDRLFF. The CDR3 nucleotides are TGCAGTGCCTCCCAGGGGGATCGACTGTTTTTT. The chain links TRBV20-1 to TRBJ1-4, with 7 bases fitting TRBD1. Germline V gene lookup returns CDR1 DFQATT and CDR2 SNEGSKA (reference sequence). Trimming at V came to 6 bases and at J to 13 bases, leaving 8 bases not matched to a gene. This CDR3 comprises 11 residues.

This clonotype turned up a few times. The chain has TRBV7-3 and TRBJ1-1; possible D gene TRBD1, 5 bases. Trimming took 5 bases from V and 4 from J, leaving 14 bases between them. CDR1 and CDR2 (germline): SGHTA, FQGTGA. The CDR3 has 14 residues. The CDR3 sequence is CASSTAGTGTEAFF. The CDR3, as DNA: TGTGCCAGCAGCACGGCCGGGACGGGCACTGAAGCTTTCTTT.

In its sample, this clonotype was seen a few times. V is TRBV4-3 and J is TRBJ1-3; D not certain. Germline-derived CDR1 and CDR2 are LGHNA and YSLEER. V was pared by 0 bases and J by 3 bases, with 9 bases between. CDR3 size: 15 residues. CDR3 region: CASSQDSLRGNTIYF. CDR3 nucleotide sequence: TGCGCCAGCAGCCAAGACAGCCTACGTGGAAACACCATATATTTT.

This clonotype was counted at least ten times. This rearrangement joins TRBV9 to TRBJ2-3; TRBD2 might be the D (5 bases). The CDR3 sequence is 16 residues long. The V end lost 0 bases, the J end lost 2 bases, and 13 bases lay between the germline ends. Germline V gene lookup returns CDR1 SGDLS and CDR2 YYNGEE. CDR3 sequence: CASSVVGGEVTDTQYF. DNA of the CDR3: TGTGCCAGCAGCGTAGTCGGAGGTGAGGTCACAGATACGCAGTATTTT.

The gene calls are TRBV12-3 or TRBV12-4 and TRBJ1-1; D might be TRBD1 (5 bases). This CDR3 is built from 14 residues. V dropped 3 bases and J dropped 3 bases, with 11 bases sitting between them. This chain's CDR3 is CASSFLQVDTEAFF. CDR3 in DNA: TGTGCCAGCAGTTTCTTACAGGTTGACACTGAAGCTTTCTTT.

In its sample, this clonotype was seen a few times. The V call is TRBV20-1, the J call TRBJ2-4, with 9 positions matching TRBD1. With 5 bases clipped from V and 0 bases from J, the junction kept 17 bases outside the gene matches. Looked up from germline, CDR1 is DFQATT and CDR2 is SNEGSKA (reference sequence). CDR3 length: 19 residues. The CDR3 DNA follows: TGCAGTGCTTGCAAACAGGGTACAGGGGGCGATTTAGCCAAAAACATTCAGTACTTC. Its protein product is CSACKQGTGGDLAKNIQYF.

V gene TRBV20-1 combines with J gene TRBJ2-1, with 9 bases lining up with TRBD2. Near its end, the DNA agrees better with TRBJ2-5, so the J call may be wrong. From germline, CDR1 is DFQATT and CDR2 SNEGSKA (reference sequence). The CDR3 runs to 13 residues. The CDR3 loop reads CSVFSGSHKTQYF. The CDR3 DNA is TGCAGTGTTTTTAGCGGGAGTCATAAGACCCAGTACTTC.

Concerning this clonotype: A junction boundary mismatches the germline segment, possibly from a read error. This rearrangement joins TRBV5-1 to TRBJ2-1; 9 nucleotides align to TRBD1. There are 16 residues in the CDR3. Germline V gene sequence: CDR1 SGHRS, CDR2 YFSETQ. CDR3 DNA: TGCGCCGGCAGCTTGGTTCCCGGGACAGGGAACAATGAGCAGTTCTTC. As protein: CAGSLVPGTGNNEQFF.

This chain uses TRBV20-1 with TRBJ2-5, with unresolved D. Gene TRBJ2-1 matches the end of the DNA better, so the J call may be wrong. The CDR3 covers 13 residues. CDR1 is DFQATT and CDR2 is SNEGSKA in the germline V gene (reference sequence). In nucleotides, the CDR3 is TGCAGTGCTAGATCCCTCCCAGGCAATGAGCAGTTCTTC. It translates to CSARSLPGNEQFF.

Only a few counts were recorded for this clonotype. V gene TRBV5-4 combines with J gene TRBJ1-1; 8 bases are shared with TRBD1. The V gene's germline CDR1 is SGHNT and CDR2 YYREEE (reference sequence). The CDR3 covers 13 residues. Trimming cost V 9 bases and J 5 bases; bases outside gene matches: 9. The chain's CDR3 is CATGQGGETEAFF. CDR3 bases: TGTGCCACCGGACAGGGAGGAGAAACTGAAGCTTTCTTT.

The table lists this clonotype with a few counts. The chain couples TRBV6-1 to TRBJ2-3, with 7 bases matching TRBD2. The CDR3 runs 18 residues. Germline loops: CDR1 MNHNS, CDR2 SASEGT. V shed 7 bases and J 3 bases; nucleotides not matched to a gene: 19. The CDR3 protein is CASKVIGRPRGVTDTQYF. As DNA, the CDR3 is TGTGCCAGCAAGGTCATTGGGAGACCCCGGGGGGTGACAGATACGCAGTATTTT.

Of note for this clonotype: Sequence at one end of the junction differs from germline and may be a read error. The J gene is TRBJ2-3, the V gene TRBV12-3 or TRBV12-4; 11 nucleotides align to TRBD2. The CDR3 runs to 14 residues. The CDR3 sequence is CASSTSGSADTQYF. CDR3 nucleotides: TGTGCCAGCAGTACTAGCGGGAGCGCAGATACGCAATATTTT.

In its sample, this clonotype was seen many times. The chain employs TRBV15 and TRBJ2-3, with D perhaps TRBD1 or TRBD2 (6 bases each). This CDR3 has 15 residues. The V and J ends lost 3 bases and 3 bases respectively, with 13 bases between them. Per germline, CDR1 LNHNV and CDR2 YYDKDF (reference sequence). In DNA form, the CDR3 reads TGTGCCACCAGCAGGAGGAGGGGGACAACAGATACGCAGTATTTT. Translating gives CATSRRRGTTDTQYF.

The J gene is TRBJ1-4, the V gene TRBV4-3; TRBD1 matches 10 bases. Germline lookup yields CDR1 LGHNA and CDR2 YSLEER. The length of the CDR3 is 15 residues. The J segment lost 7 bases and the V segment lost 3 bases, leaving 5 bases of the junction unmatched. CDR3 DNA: TGCGCCAGCAGCCATGACAGGGGGCGAGTTGAAAAACTGTTTTTT. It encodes CASSHDRGRVEKLFF.

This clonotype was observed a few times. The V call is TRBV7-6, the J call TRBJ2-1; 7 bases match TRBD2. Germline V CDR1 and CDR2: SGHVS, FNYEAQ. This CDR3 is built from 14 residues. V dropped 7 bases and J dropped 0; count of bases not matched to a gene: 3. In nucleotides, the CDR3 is TGTGCCAGCACCCGCGGGAGCTCCTACAATGAGCAGTTCTTC. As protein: CASTRGSSYNEQFF.

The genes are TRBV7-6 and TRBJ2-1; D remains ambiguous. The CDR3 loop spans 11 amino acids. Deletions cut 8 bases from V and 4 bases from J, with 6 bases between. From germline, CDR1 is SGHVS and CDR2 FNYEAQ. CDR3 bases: TGTGCCAGCGGAATGTACAATGAGCAGTTCTTC. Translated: CASGMYNEQFF. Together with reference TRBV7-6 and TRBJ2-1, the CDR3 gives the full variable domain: GAGVSQSPRYKVTKRGQDVALRCDPISGHVSLYWYRQALGQGPEFLTYFNYEAQQDKSGLPNDRFSAERPEGSISTLTIQRTEQRDSAMYRCASGMYNEQFFGPGTRLTVL.

The CDR3 DNA sequence: TGTGCCAGCAGCTATGGGACAAGGGTTGAAGCTTTCTTT. Its protein is CASSYGTRVEAFF. The rearrangement links TRBV5-4 to TRBJ1-1, with a tentative D call TRBD1 (6 bases). Per germline, CDR1 SGHNT and CDR2 YYREEE (reference sequence). Trimming took 3 bases from V and 7 from J, leaving 13 bases between them. The CDR3 length is 13 residues.

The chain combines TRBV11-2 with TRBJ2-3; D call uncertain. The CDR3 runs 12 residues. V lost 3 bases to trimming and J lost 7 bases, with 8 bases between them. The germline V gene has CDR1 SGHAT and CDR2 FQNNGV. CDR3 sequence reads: CASSFYSNTQYF. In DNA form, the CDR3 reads TGTGCCAGCAGCTTCTACAGTAATACGCAGTATTTT.